This T cell receptor (beta chain) was profiled in a study of cytomegalovirus exposure and HLA in healthy donors. Findings and limits, study-wide: Some TCR beta chains (around 160 of them) were listed as cytomegalovirus-associated.

To note about this clone: Its matching antigen is unknown.

A roughly 120-subject validation cohort, separate from the approximately 610-subject first cohort, supplied the donors. Sequenced by immunoSEQ multiplex PCR; TCRdb stores in-frame clones only, minus some. The top ten hold 0.83% of the sample, which has 300,000 to 400,000 clones, 70% to 90% seen once. Specimen: PBMCs. The source is a woman younger than 35 in good health and CMV-seronegative.

DNA for the CDR3: TGTGCCAGCAGCCATGGACAGGGGGGGAATCAGCCCCAGCATTTT. This gives the protein CASSHGQGGNQPQHF. The J gene is TRBJ1-5, the V gene TRBV5-8; 10 bases match TRBD1. Germline V gene lookup returns CDR1 SGHTS and CDR2 YDEGEE. The CDR3 runs to 15 residues. With V trimmed by 4 bases and J by 4 bases, 5 bases remained unmatched.